This T cell receptor beta chain comes out of a study of CD8 T cells in Susac syndrome (dated by TCRdb to the late 2010s). Study-wide context: Whether CD8+ T cell activation and differentiation in Susac syndrome was antigen driven was tested using repertoire sequencing. Broad study findings and their caveats: The number of individuals in the TCR sequencing and HLA analysis was acknowledged as relatively small.

Points on this clonotype: Its antigen target is currently unknown. No much larger clone is present one base from it, and per-base qualities are unavailable.

High-throughput TCR beta sequencing profiled peripheral blood CD8+ and CD4+ T cells from healthy donors, Susac syndrome patients and multiple sclerosis patients. Multiple sclerosis controls were treatment-naive patients with stable or active relapsing-remitting disease fulfilling revised McDonald criteria. Bulk CD8+ and CD4+ T cells were purified by magnetic negative isolation, while CD8+ TEMRA cells were enriched using FACS. Blood was collected in EDTA tubes and processed within 24 hours, with PBMCs isolated through density gradient centrifugation. PBMCs intended for TCR sequencing were cryopreserved in liquid nitrogen and thawed later in a water bath at 37 degrees C. The sorted or isolated CD4+, CD8+ and CD8+ TEMRA cells had a purity of 90% or higher. RNA was extracted using the RNeasy kit, and about 0.5 to 1 ug of the RNA was reverse transcribed with random hexamers. The immunoSEQ multiplex PCR assay, which covers 54 Vbeta and 13 Jbeta segments, was used to amplify TCR beta CDR3 regions. To correct PCR amplification bias, a synthetic template baseline was used for both primer optimization and computational correction. The paper's processing steps were these. Reads were annotated to V, D and J genes according to IMGT and were analyzed with immunoSEQ Analyzer, with only productive sequences retained. To calculate clonality, Shannon entropy was normalized by log2 of the number of productive unique sequences and then subtracted from one. For each patient and control, public and private clones were evaluated within the 100 most prevalent clones. Clones were defined as Susac-specific if absent from the healthy and MS cohorts, from 1052 published viral clones and from other ImmuneACCESS disease sequences. TCRdb reanalyzed the raw reads on its own, using fastp at Q25 for trimming and MiXCR for clone calling, and kept in-frame beta chains. Under each unique CDR3 protein, matching rows form one entry showing the most common genes and DNA. The V and J calls were determined by TCRdb, not by the authors. The table for this sample lists approximately 220,000 distinct CDR3 sequences; roughly 94% of them were counted only once. Of the sample, around 0.08% falls within the top ten clones.

The germline V gene (reference sequence) provides CDR1 DFQATT and CDR2 SNEGSKA. V drops 4 bases and J drops 8 bases, leaving 14 bases in between. The CDR3 contains 12 residues, cysteine and phenylalanine counted. The sequence is cut down to CDR3 DNA, 36 bases in frame from base 1. The sequence came from a human donor with multiple sclerosis. The rearrangement combines TRBV20-1 with TRBJ1-2; a tentative D match to TRBD1 spans 5 bases. The source material was CD4+ T cells from PBMCs. The base sequence is TGCAGTGCTACTTTCGGGGCGCGGGGCTACACCTTC. It translates as CSATFGARGYTF.